The 30 T cell receptor beta chains below were found in one sample sequenced in a study of spatial heterogeneity in lung cancer. A single record per CDR3 protein comes from TCRdb applying MiXCR to the 5' RACE reads. Of around 41,000 distinct CDR3 sequences listed, nearly 7% are singletons. Documented time point: sample taken at primary tumor resection. The source material was PBMCs, sampled at surgery. These receptors were taken from a female donor with early-stage non-small cell lung cancer.

This clonotype has ten or more counts. This chain joins TRBV2 and TRBJ2-7; D remains unclear. Germline V gene sequence: CDR1 SNHLY, CDR2 FYNNEI. V lost 3 bases and J lost 1, with 10 bases in between. This CDR3 has 14 residues. In DNA form, the CDR3 reads TGTGCCAGCAGTGAGGAGCCAGTATCCTACGAGCAGTACTTC. Translating it yields CASSEEPVSYEQYF.

This clonotype appeared a few times. The chain joins TRBV5-1 to TRBJ1-2, with unresolved D. Germline-derived CDR1 and CDR2 are SGHRS and YFSETQ. The CDR3 runs 13 residues. V gave up 2 bases and J gave up 4 bases, with 9 bases separating them. CDR3 sequence reads: CASSFGWGYGYTF. In nucleotides, the CDR3 is TGCGCCAGCAGCTTCGGGTGGGGCTATGGCTACACCTTC.

The chain links TRBV12-5 to TRBJ2-1, with D possibly TRBD2 on 6 matching bases. This CDR3 is 14 amino acids long. Germline CDR1 and CDR2: LGHNT and FRNRAP. V lost 5 bases and J 8 bases, leaving 16 bases between the germline ends. The CDR3 loop reads CASGVGGSPYEQFF. As DNA, the CDR3 is TGTGCTAGTGGTGTCGGGGGATCCCCGTATGAGCAGTTCTTC.

The genes are TRBV5-6 and TRBJ2-1; 12 positions match TRBD2. The CDR3 is made up of 19 amino acids. V trimming: 4 bases; J trimming: 0 bases; junction bases outside the gene matches: 11. Germline V CDR1 and CDR2: SGHDT, YYEEEE. CDR3 loop: CASSPTLLAGGTSYNEQFF. DNA for the CDR3: TGTGCCAGCAGCCCGACGTTACTAGCGGGGGGCACCTCCTACAATGAGCAGTTCTTC.

This clonotype was recorded many times. CDR3 in amino acids: CASSLTGTGGREANVLTF. CDR3 bases: TGTGCCAGCAGCTTAACTGGGACAGGGGGCAGGGAGGCCAACGTCCTGACTTTC. The rearrangement uses TRBV7-3 and TRBJ2-6; 12 bases match TRBD1. The CDR3 runs 18 residues. J was trimmed by 6 bases and V by 0 bases; bases with no gene match: 6. Per the germline V gene, CDR1 is SGHTA and CDR2 is FQGTGA.

The chain employs TRBV5-1 and TRBJ1-5, with no clear D. In germline, CDR1 is SGHRS, CDR2 YFSETQ. The CDR3 is 11 residues long. V lost 6 bases and J lost 4, with 5 bases in between. The CDR3 loop reads CASTMNQPQHF. The CDR3 DNA is TGCGCCAGCACGATGAATCAGCCCCAGCATTTT.

The sample holds a few counts of this clonotype. This rearrangement joins TRBV7-9 to TRBJ1-1, with D possibly being TRBD1 (5 bases). Trimming removed 5 bases at V and 1 base at J, with 17 bases between. Germline values: CDR1 SEHNR, CDR2 FQNEAQ (reference sequence). The CDR3 has 16 residues. This chain's CDR3 is CASSQQAQLSNTEAFF. The CDR3 region has the DNA TGTGCCAGCAGCCAACAGGCACAGCTTTCGAACACTGAAGCTTTCTTT.

The chain couples TRBV24-1 to TRBJ2-5; TRBD1 matches 10 bases. V trimming: 4 bases; J trimming: 9 bases; junction bases outside the gene matches: 16. The CDR3 runs 17 residues. Germline V gives CDR1 KGHDR, CDR2 SFDVKD. The CDR3 region is CATSDGQGVPLADPQYF. The CDR3 region has the DNA TGTGCCACCAGTGACGGACAGGGGGTCCCGCTTGCCGATCCCCAGTACTTC.

This clonotype showed up many times. The CDR3 is CASSSWGVTTDTQYF. The CDR3 DNA reads as TGTGCCAGCAGCTCGTGGGGAGTCACCACAGATACGCAGTATTTT. J is TRBJ2-3 and V is TRBV5-8; D might be TRBD2 (5 bases). This CDR3 has 15 residues. V lost 3 bases and J 2 bases, leaving 13 bases between the germline ends. The germline CDR1 and CDR2 sequences are SGHTS and YDEGEE.

This clonotype has just a few counts. The chain carries TRBV12-3 or TRBV12-4 and TRBJ2-3, with D hard to call. This CDR3 region has 18 residues. Trimming stripped 5 bases from V and 1 base from J, with 22 bases between. The CDR3 loop reads CASSLGSPLPLRTDTQYF. The DNA for the CDR3 is TGTGCCAGCAGTCTGGGATCCCCTCTACCACTCCGCACAGATACGCAGTATTTT.

This clonotype is a singleton in its sample. The J gene is TRBJ2-1, the V gene TRBV5-1; 9 bases line up with TRBD2. Germline V gene sequence: CDR1 SGHRS, CDR2 YFSETQ. The CDR3 is 20 amino acids. The V and J ends lost 0 bases and 7 bases, in that order; junction bases with no gene match: 20. CDR3 DNA: TGCGCCAGCAGCTTGGAACGCCTAGCGGGGATGCCGAGGCGTGCTAATGAGCAGTTCTTC. Translating it yields CASSLERLAGMPRRANEQFF.

This clonotype was found many times. This chain uses TRBV7-2 with TRBJ2-3; maybe TRBD2 (6 bases). V was cut by 3 bases and J by 3 bases, with 13 bases left in between. Germline V CDR1 and CDR2: SGHTA, FQGNSA. This CDR3 region has 15 residues. This CDR3 is CASSFFGGITDTQYF. CDR3 DNA sequence: TGTGCCAGCAGCTTTTTCGGGGGTATAACAGATACGCAGTATTTT.

CDR3 coding DNA: TGTGCCAGCAGTTTACTAGCCGAAGAGACCCAGTACTTC. Its protein product is CASSLLAEETQYF. The chain couples TRBV27 to TRBJ2-5, with D perhaps TRBD2 (5 bases). The CDR3 extends over 13 amino acids. The V end lost 2 bases, the J end lost 3 bases, and 7 bases lay between the germline ends. The germline V gene has CDR1 MNHEY and CDR2 SMNVEV (reference sequence).

The rearrangement links TRBV29-1 to TRBJ2-4; 12 nucleotides match TRBD2. The germline gives CDR1 SQVTM, CDR2 ANQGSEA. The CDR3 extends over 14 amino acids. J gave up 8 bases and V 4 bases, and 6 bases lay outside the gene matches. The chain's CDR3 is CSVAASGGEDIQYF. CDR3 coding DNA: TGCAGCGTTGCGGCTAGCGGGGGGGAGGACATTCAGTACTTC.

This chain links TRBV30 with TRBJ1-1; weak D call: TRBD1 (6 bases). V was trimmed by 4 bases and J by 3 bases, leaving 12 bases between them. Per the germline V gene, CDR1 is GTSNPN and CDR2 is SVGIG (reference sequence). The CDR3 runs to 13 residues. The CDR3 loop reads CAWNHRVDTEAFF. The CDR3 bases are TGTGCCTGGAACCACAGGGTGGACACTGAAGCTTTCTTT.

This clonotype showed up many times. V usage is TRBV7-9 and J usage is TRBJ2-5; D is unresolved. The germline CDR1 and CDR2 sequences are SEHNR and FQNEAQ (reference sequence). With 4 bases removed from V and 5 bases from J, the gap between germline ends came to 8 bases. This CDR3 region has 12 residues. CDR3 nucleotides: TGTGCCAGCAGCTCCCCTTGGGAGACCCAGTACTTC. Its translation is CASSSPWETQYF.

This clonotype showed up many times. J is TRBJ1-4 and V is TRBV6-2 or TRBV6-3; 8 positions match TRBD1. This CDR3 spans 16 amino acids. V lost 0 bases and J lost 8; bases outside the gene matches: 8. Germline assignment: CDR1 MNHEY and CDR2 SVGEGT. The CDR3 is CASSYSLGPGGEKLFF. CDR3 coding DNA: TGTGCCAGCAGTTACTCGCTTGGGCCAGGGGGCGAAAAACTGTTTTTT.

The chain links TRBV7-2 to TRBJ2-3, with D hard to call. CDR3 size: 13 residues. The V and J ends lost 4 bases and 1 base respectively, with 6 bases between them. The germline gives CDR1 SGHTA, CDR2 FQGNSA. CDR3 residues: CASSWQGTDTQYF. CDR3 sequence (DNA): TGTGCCAGCAGCTGGCAGGGCACAGATACGCAGTATTTT.

The rearrangement joins TRBV3-1 to TRBJ2-2; the match to TRBD2 covers 15 bases. Germline loops: CDR1 LGHDT, CDR2 YNNKEL (reference sequence). J lost 5 bases, V lost 4 bases, and 17 bases had no gene match. The CDR3 length is 21 residues. CDR3 coding DNA: TGTGCCAGCAGCCCGCAGATCGCCCGGACTAGCGGGGGGGCAAGGACCGGGGAGCTGTTTTTT. Its translation is CASSPQIARTSGGARTGELFF.

By share, this clonotype counts as medium-sized (0.01 to 0.1%). J is TRBJ2-1 and V is TRBV15, with D hard to call. The CDR3 is 18 residues long. Germline values: CDR1 LNHNV, CDR2 YYDKDF (reference sequence). The ends were cut back, 1 base at V and 4 bases at J, with 20 bases in the middle. Written as DNA, the CDR3 is TGTGCCACCAGCAGAGTGAGATTTGTTGGTAAAGGGTACAATGAGCAGTTCTTC. It encodes CATSRVRFVGKGYNEQFF.

The chain employs TRBV11-2 and TRBJ1-1, with D possibly TRBD1 on 5 matching bases. The V gene lost 3 bases and the J gene lost 4 bases, with 12 bases spanning the gap. CDR1 and CDR2 from the germline V gene are SGHAT and FQNNGV. This CDR3 has 14 amino acids. CDR3 nucleotide sequence: TGTGCCAGCAGCTTGCAGGGAAGGGGCACTGAAGCTTTCTTT. This encodes CASSLQGRGTEAFF. The complete variable domain, with remaining parts taken from reference TRBV11-2 and TRBJ1-1, reads EAGVAQSPRYKIIEKRQSVAFWCNPISGHATLYWYQQILGQGPKLLIQFQNNGVVDDSQLPKDRFSAERLKGVDSTLKIQPAKLEDSAVYLCASSLQGRGTEAFFGQGTRLTVV.

Ten or more counts support this clonotype. The gene calls are TRBV6-4 and TRBJ2-2; D is uncertain. Between the trimmed V and J ends, which lost 0 bases and 3 bases, there was a span of 2 bases. The CDR3 is made up of 13 amino acids. Per the germline V gene, CDR1 is MRHNA and CDR2 is SNTAGT. The CDR3 coding sequence is TGTGCCAGCAGTGACTCGGACACCGGGGAGCTGTTTTTT. It is translated as CASSDSDTGELFF.

This clonotype was detected a few times. V usage is TRBV7-9 and J usage is TRBJ1-4; perhaps TRBD1 as D (6 bases). V lost 5 bases to trimming and J lost 2 bases, with 9 bases between them. In germline, CDR1 is SEHNR, CDR2 FQNEAQ (reference sequence). CDR3 length: 14 amino acids. In DNA form, the CDR3 reads TGTGCCAGCAGCGCAACAGGGACTAATGAAAAACTGTTTTTT. Translated, it gives CASSATGTNEKLFF. Filled out from reference TRBV7-9 and TRBJ1-4, the complete variable domain reads DTGVSQNPRHKITKRGQNVTFRCDPISEHNRLYWYRQTLGQGPEFLTYFQNEAQLEKSRLLSDRFSAERPKGSFSTLEIQRTEQGDSAMYLCASSATGTNEKLFFGSGTQLSVL.

This clonotype was seen ten or more times. This chain's CDR3 is CASSPRQNTEAFF. The CDR3 DNA reads as TGTGCCAGCAGCCCCCGACAGAACACTGAAGCTTTCTTT. The V and J genes are TRBV3-1 and TRBJ1-1; D uncertain. V was trimmed by 4 bases and J by 1 base, leaving 7 bases between them. The length of the CDR3 is 13 residues. Per the germline V gene, CDR1 is LGHDT and CDR2 is YNNKEL (reference sequence). Combining the CDR3 with reference TRBV3-1 and TRBJ1-1 gives the whole variable domain DTAVSQTPKYLVTQMGNDKSIKCEQNLGHDTMYWYKQDSKKFLKIMFSYNNKELIINETVPNRFSPKSPDKAHLNLHINSLELGDSAVYFCASSPRQNTEAFFGQGTRLTVV.

This clonotype was counted between two and nine times. The rearrangement joins TRBV14 to TRBJ2-1; D remains ambiguous. The germline V and J ends were trimmed by 2 bases and 7 bases, with 6 bases remaining between them. Germline lookup yields CDR1 SGHDN and CDR2 FVKESK. The length of the CDR3 is 12 residues. The CDR3 reads CASSQQHNEQFF. CDR3 coding DNA: TGTGCCAGCAGCCAACAGCATAATGAGCAGTTCTTC.

This clonotype was found many times. The chain has TRBV5-1 and TRBJ2-3; D remains ambiguous. Deletions cut 0 bases from V and 0 bases from J, with 8 bases between. Germline-derived CDR1 and CDR2 are SGHRS and YFSETQ. The CDR3 covers 15 residues. CDR3 nucleotides: TGCGCCAGCAGCTTGGGTGGCACCAGCACAGATACGCAGTATTTT. Encoded protein: CASSLGGTSTDTQYF.

This clonotype came up a few times. The rearrangement joins TRBV5-1 to TRBJ1-4; D is unresolved. This CDR3 spans 15 amino acids. Germline CDR1 reads SGHRS; CDR2 reads YFSETQ. V lost 4 bases and J 5 bases, leaving 15 bases between the germline ends. CDR3 loop: CASSPNGLANEKLFF. The CDR3 bases are TGCGCCAGCAGCCCCAACGGGTTGGCGAATGAAAAACTGTTTTTT.

This clonotype was seen a handful of times. The chain combines TRBV12-3 or TRBV12-4 with TRBJ2-3; TRBD2 matches at 9 bases. Trimming took 6 bases from V and 1 from J; bases not matched to a gene: 2. This CDR3 region has 14 residues. In DNA form, the CDR3 reads TGTGCCAGCAGCAAGCGGGGGGGCACAGATACGCAGTATTTT. Translated, it gives CASSKRGGTDTQYF.

This clonotype was counted ten times or more. Here the CDR3 DNA reads TGTGCCAGCAAAATGGGGGCCTATAGCAATCAGCCCCAGCATTTT. As protein: CASKMGAYSNQPQHF. The chain uses TRBV28 and TRBJ1-5, with a possible D match to TRBD1 (6 bases). The CDR3 runs to 15 residues. In germline, CDR1 is MDHEN, CDR2 SYDVKM. Between the trimmed V and J ends, which lost 7 bases and 0 bases, there was a span of 13 bases.

This clonotype was seen ten or more times. This chain connects TRBV7-2 to TRBJ2-5; 10 bases map to TRBD1. Germline V gene sequence: CDR1 SGHTA, CDR2 FQGNSA. CDR3 size: 14 residues. J gave up 5 bases and V 5 bases, and 5 bases lay outside the gene matches. The CDR3 DNA sequence: TGTGCCAGCAGCCAATCGGGACAGGGGGAGACCCAGTACTTC. Translation gives CASSQSGQGETQYF.